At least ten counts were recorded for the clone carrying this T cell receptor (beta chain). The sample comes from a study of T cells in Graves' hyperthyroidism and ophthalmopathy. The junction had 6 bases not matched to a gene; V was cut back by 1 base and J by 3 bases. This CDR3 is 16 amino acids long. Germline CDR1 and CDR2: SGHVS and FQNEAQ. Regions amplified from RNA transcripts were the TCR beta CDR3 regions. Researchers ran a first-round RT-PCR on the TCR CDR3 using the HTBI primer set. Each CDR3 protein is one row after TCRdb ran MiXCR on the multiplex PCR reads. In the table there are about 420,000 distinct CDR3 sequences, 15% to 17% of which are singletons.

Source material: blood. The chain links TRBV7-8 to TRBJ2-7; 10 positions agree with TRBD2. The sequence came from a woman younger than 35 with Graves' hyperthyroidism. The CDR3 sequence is CASSLDVSGRIYEQYF. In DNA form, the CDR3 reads TGTGCCAGCAGCTTAGATGTTAGCGGGAGGATCTACGAGCAGTACTTC.